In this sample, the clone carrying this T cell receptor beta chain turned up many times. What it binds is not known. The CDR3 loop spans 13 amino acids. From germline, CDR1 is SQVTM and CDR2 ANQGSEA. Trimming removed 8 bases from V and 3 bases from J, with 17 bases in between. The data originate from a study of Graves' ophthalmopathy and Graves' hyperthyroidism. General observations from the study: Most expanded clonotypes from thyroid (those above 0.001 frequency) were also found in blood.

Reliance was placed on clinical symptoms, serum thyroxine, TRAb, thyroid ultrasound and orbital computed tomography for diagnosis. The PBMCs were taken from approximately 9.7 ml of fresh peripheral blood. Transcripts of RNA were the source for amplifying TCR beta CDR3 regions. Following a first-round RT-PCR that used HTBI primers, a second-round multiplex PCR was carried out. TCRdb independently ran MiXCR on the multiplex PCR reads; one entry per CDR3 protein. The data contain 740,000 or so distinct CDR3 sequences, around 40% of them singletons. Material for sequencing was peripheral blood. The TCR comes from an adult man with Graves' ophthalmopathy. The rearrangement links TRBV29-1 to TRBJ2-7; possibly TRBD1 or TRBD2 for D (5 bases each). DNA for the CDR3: TGCAGCCTAGCCCAGGGAGTCGGCTACGAGCAGTACTTC. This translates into CSLAQGVGYEQYF.